The 24 T cell receptor beta chains presented below share a single source sample, sequenced in a study of breast tumors, draining lymph nodes, adjacent tissues. Breast cancer patients provided tissue from their axillary draining lymph nodes. One entry per CDR3 protein, called by TCRdb with MiXCR from the multiplex PCR reads. The sample has approximately 140,000 distinct CDR3 sequences, 30% to 35% seen once; the top ten hold around 2.3%. Sequencing input: axillary lymph node tissue. Every receptor here comes from a female donor with breast cancer. Some clones in this sample may be carry-over from other donors' samples.

This clonotype was picked up many times. The CDR3 spells CATRHRDTDHYGYTF. The DNA of the CDR3 is TGTGCCACCAGACATCGCGACACGGATCACTATGGCTACACCTTC. The chain couples TRBV2 to TRBJ1-2; D is unresolved. The germline V gene has CDR1 SNHLY and CDR2 FYNNEI. V gave up 10 bases and J gave up 3 bases, with 21 bases separating them. There are 15 residues in the CDR3.

Ten or more counts support this clonotype. This rearrangement joins TRBV9 to TRBJ2-4, with D tentatively TRBD1 (5 bases). The V end lost 4 bases, the J end lost 8 bases, and 19 bases lay between the germline ends. The CDR3 extends over 15 amino acids. Germline CDR1 is SGDLS and CDR2 is YYNGEE. DNA for the CDR3: TGTGCCAGCAGCCCGCGCGTTGGGGCTTTTGACATTCAGTACTTC. Its translation is CASSPRVGAFDIQYF.

This clonotype was recorded many times. The gene calls are TRBV3-1 and TRBJ2-2; D is ambiguous. The CDR3 contains 16 residues. V gave up 0 bases and J gave up 2 bases, with 10 bases separating them. Germline loops: CDR1 LGHDT, CDR2 YNNKEL (reference sequence). The CDR3 DNA follows: TGTGCCAGCAGCCAAGATCGGACCCATAACACCGGGGAGCTGTTTTTT. Translated: CASSQDRTHNTGELFF.

V usage is TRBV6-2 or TRBV6-3 and J usage is TRBJ2-1, with D uncertain. The length of the CDR3 is 15 residues. The germline V and J ends were trimmed by 7 bases and 0 bases, with 13 bases remaining between them. Germline V gene data show CDR1 as MNHEY and CDR2 as SVGEGT. CDR3 DNA: TGTGCCAGCATCTCCCGAGGATTCTCCTACAATGAGCAGTTCTTC. Protein product: CASISRGFSYNEQFF.

The chain has TRBV19 and TRBJ1-1; weak D call: TRBD1 (5 bases). V lost 1 base to trimming and J lost 5 bases, with 14 bases between them. The germline CDR1 and CDR2 sequences are LNHDA and SQIVND (reference sequence). The CDR3 sequence is 15 residues long. The CDR3 DNA follows: TGTGCCAGTAGTATAGTTGCGAGGGGCGGGACTGAAGCTTTCTTT. Amino acid sequence: CASSIVARGGTEAFF.

This clonotype was seen many times. The CDR3: CASSLVGGPYGYTF. DNA of the CDR3: TGTGCCAGCAGTTTAGTAGGGGGTCCCTATGGCTACACCTTC. The chain is built from TRBV12-3 or TRBV12-4 and TRBJ1-2; D is possibly TRBD1 (6 bases). The CDR3 totals 14 residues. Trimming removed 1 base at V and 4 bases at J, with 10 bases between.

As regards this clonotype: Mismatch with germline at one junction end may stem from a read error. This rearrangement joins TRBV2 to TRBJ1-4; D is ambiguous. CDR1 is SNHLY, CDR2 FYNNEI, per germline. The CDR3 is 16 residues long. Here the CDR3 reads CASRKAAVATNEKLFF. The DNA for the CDR3 is TGTGCCAGCAGGAAGGCAGCAGTTGCAACTAATGAAAAACTGTTTTTC.

As concerns this clonotype: Given a much more abundant clone one base away, this may be a read error. The chain recombines TRBV6-5 with TRBJ2-3, with D tentatively TRBD1 or TRBD2 (5 bases each). CDR1 is MNHEY, CDR2 SVGAGI, per germline. This CDR3 has 17 residues. Deletions cut 2 bases from V and 2 bases from J, with 17 bases between. CDR3 nucleotides: TGTGCCAGCAGTTACCATACTCGGGGACCTCCCACAGATACGCAGTATTTT. Residues: CASSYHTRGPPTDTQYF.

The V call is TRBV7-9, the J call TRBJ2-7; no definite D call. Per the germline V gene, CDR1 is SEHNR and CDR2 is FQNEAQ (reference sequence). This CDR3 spans 17 amino acids. V was cut by 5 bases and J by 5 bases, with 25 bases left in between. The CDR3 loop reads CASSPPASSERFNEQYV. As DNA, the CDR3 is TGTGCCAGCAGCCCCCCGGCCAGCAGTGAACGGTTTAACGAGCAGTACGTC.

This clonotype was counted at least ten times. This chain uses TRBV6-1 with TRBJ1-5; D perhaps matches TRBD1 (6 bases). Germline CDR1 is MNHNS and CDR2 is SASEGT. The CDR3 covers 16 residues. V lost 0 bases and J lost 2, with 11 bases in between. CDR3 DNA: TGTGCCAGCAGTGAAGCGGGAGGGGGAGGCAATCAGCCCCAGCATTTT. Its protein is CASSEAGGGGNQPQHF.

This clonotype was detected many times. This chain uses TRBV6-1 with TRBJ2-7, with 7 nucleotides matching TRBD1. CDR3 size: 15 residues. The V gene's germline CDR1 is MNHNS and CDR2 SASEGT. After removal of 5 bases from V and 1 base from J, the junction contained 8 bases not matched to a gene. The CDR3 DNA sequence: TGTGCCAGCAGTCGCCGACAGGGCGGATCCTACGAGCAGTACGTC. Translated, it gives CASSRRQGGSYEQYV.

This clonotype was counted many times. The gene calls are TRBV7-6 and TRBJ1-1; 7 bases match TRBD1. The V and J ends lost 1 base and 8 bases, in that order; junction bases with no gene match: 7. The CDR3 covers 14 residues. CDR1 is SGHVS and CDR2 is FNYEAQ in the germline V gene. CDR3 sequence reads: CASSLGRDRVEAFF. The CDR3 DNA follows: TGTGCCAGCAGCTTAGGAAGGGACAGAGTAGAAGCTTTCTTT.

This clonotype was observed many times. V is TRBV7-2 and J is TRBJ2-1; D gene ambiguous. Germline V lookup: CDR1 SGHTA, CDR2 FQGNSA. This CDR3 is 13 amino acids long. V lost 7 bases and J 6 bases, leaving 13 bases between the germline ends. This chain's CDR3 is CASNLYGVNEQFF. The CDR3 nucleotides are TGTGCCAGCAACCTATATGGAGTCAATGAGCAGTTCTTC.

This clonotype was recorded many times. The chain carries TRBV3-1 and TRBJ1-6, with D unclear. The CDR3 has 15 residues. Trimming pared 4 bases from V and 7 bases from J, leaving 14 bases between. The germline V gene has CDR1 LGHDT and CDR2 YNNKEL (reference sequence). In DNA, the CDR3 is TGTGCCAGCAGCCCACCCGGAACACAGAATTCACCCCTCCACTTT. Its translation is CASSPPGTQNSPLHF. The entire variable domain, with the rest obtained from reference TRBV3-1 and TRBJ1-6, is as follows: DTAVSQTPKYLVTQMGNDKSIKCEQNLGHDTMYWYKQDSKKFLKIMFSYNNKELIINETVPNRFSPKSPDKAHLNLHINSLELGDSAVYFCASSPPGTQNSPLHFGNGTRLTVT.

There are many counts of this clonotype. V gene TRBV20-1 combines with J gene TRBJ2-4, with D hard to call. The germline CDR1 and CDR2 sequences are DFQATT and SNEGSKA (reference sequence). CDR3 length: 13 residues. V lost 1 base and J lost 15, with 19 bases in between. CDR3 sequence: CSARVPSATPLYF. The CDR3, as DNA: TGCAGTGCTAGAGTGCCGTCGGCCACTCCTTTGTACTTC.

The genes are TRBV18 and TRBJ2-2, with TRBD2 identical over 14 bases. The CDR3 runs 16 residues. The junction had 3 bases not matched to a gene; V was cut back by 3 bases and J by 6 bases. The germline V gene encodes CDR1 KGHSH and CDR2 LQKENI. CDR3 in DNA: TGTGCCAGCTCACCGGGACTAGCGGGGGCGGCCGGGGAGCTGTTTTTT. It specifies CASSPGLAGAAGELFF.

The chain recombines TRBV7-9 with TRBJ1-4; a possible D gene is TRBD1 (6 bases). Germline assignment: CDR1 SEHNR and CDR2 FQNEAQ (reference sequence). CDR3 length equals 16 residues. V was pared by 3 bases and J by 4 bases, with 15 bases between. Here the CDR3 DNA reads TGTGCCAGCAGCTTTTTTTTGGGGGCAGGTAATGAAAAACTGTTTTTT. This codes for CASSFFLGAGNEKLFF.

In its sample, this clonotype was seen many times. The chain combines TRBV19 with TRBJ1-5; D uncertain. CDR1 is LNHDA, CDR2 SQIVND, per germline (reference sequence). There are 15 residues in the CDR3. V was shortened by 2 bases and J by 4 bases, with 12 bases between the two germline ends. CDR3 region: CASSIPGGWNQPQHF. DNA of the CDR3: TGTGCCAGTAGTATACCAGGAGGTTGGAATCAGCCCCAGCATTTT.

The chain is built from TRBV9 and TRBJ2-3; TRBD1 matches 9 bases. The trim removed 4 bases at V and 4 bases at J, leaving 13 bases unmatched. This CDR3 has 17 residues. The germline V gene encodes CDR1 SGDLS and CDR2 YYNGEE. The DNA of the CDR3 is TGTGCCAGCAGCCCAAAAATAGGGACAGGGAGGGCAGATACGCAGTATTTT. Protein sequence: CASSPKIGTGRADTQYF.

The CDR3 protein is CSAAGTSGGPQETQYF. The CDR3 DNA reads TGCAGCGCCGCGGGGACTAGCGGGGGGCCCCAAGAGACCCAGTACTTC. The chain couples TRBV29-1 to TRBJ2-5, with 15 bases matching TRBD2. Germline V gene data show CDR1 as SQVTM and CDR2 as ANQGSEA. The CDR3 is made up of 16 amino acids. The J segment lost 1 base and the V segment lost 7 bases, leaving 7 bases of the junction unmatched.

Note on this clonotype: A read error may explain this, as a much larger clone is one base away. This chain uses TRBV27 with TRBJ1-6, with D possibly being TRBD1 (5 bases). Per germline, CDR1 MNHEY and CDR2 SMNVEV (reference sequence). Trimming took off 5 bases at V and 1 base at J, with 15 bases between the two ends. CDR3 length: 17 residues. CDR3 in DNA: TGTGCCAGCAGTCTCCAGGGTGGCGGGTCCTATAATTCACCCCTCCACTTT. Its translation is CASSLQGGGSYNSPLHF.

This clonotype was counted ten times or more. The chain joins TRBV12-3 or TRBV12-4 to TRBJ2-5, with D maybe TRBD2 (5 bases). V lost 3 bases to trimming and J lost 3 bases, with 14 bases between them. The CDR3 consists of 15 residues. The DNA for the CDR3 is TGTGCCAGCAGTTTCGCGCTCGGAGCGGAAGAGACCCAGTACTTC. Amino acid sequence: CASSFALGAEETQYF.

Many counts were recorded for this clonotype. The rearrangement uses TRBV9 and TRBJ1-2; no firm D call. The CDR3 loop spans 14 amino acids. Between the trimmed V and J ends, which lost 7 bases and 5 bases, there was a span of 18 bases. Germline V CDR1 and CDR2: SGDLS, YYNGEE. CDR3 sequence reads: CASSGGRPLYGYTF. CDR3 sequence (DNA): TGTGCCAGCTCTGGCGGCAGGCCTCTTTATGGCTACACCTTC.

This clonotype was seen many times. CDR3 residues: CATSGAGQPQHF. In DNA form, the CDR3 reads TGTGCCACCAGCGGGGCAGGTCAGCCCCAGCATTTT. This chain links TRBV15 with TRBJ1-5, with D possibly TRBD1 on 5 matching bases. The CDR3 extends over 12 amino acids. With 5 bases removed from V and 6 bases from J, the gap between germline ends came to 8 bases. Germline values: CDR1 LNHNV, CDR2 YYDKDF (reference sequence).